These T cell receptor beta chains were read from a single sample in a study of blood T cell repertoires in COVID-19. Produced via immunoSEQ multiplex PCR; TCRdb's table is partial and in-frame only. Among about 260,000 clones listed, 65% to 90% were seen once. Source material: peripheral blood. The receptors shown here come from a man aged 30 to 39 with active or convalescent COVID-19. Both conserved end residues are part of each CDR3. D genes are given only for firm matches. The listing skips clone size in some rows; elsewhere it reads once, few, many or a size class.

v_gene: TRBV10-1; j_gene: TRBJ2-3; d_gene: TRBD1; abundance: -; CDR3nt: TGCGCCAGCAGTCCGACAGGGGTACGCGGGGGCACAGATACGCAGTATTTT; CDR3aa: CASSPTGVRGGTDTQYF
v_gene: TRBV29-1; j_gene: TRBJ2-2; d_gene: -; abundance: -; CDR3nt: TGCAGCGTGTCTAGCGTATCCGGGGAGCTGTTTTTT; CDR3aa: CSVSSVSGELFF
v_gene: TRBV5-6; j_gene: TRBJ1-2; d_gene: TRBD1; abundance: -; CDR3nt: TGTGCCAGCAGCTTACAAAGTACGGGACAGGTCTATGGCTACACCTTC; CDR3aa: CASSLQSTGQVYGYTF
v_gene: TRBV5-1; j_gene: TRBJ1-3; d_gene: -; abundance: once; CDR3nt: TGCGCCAGCAGCCTATCAAACTCTGGAAACACCATATATTTT; CDR3aa: CASSLSNSGNTIYF
v_gene: TRBV10-2; j_gene: TRBJ1-2; d_gene: -; abundance: -; CDR3nt: TGCGCCAGCAGTGAGCCGCAAACAGAGATCTATGGCTACACCTTC; CDR3aa: CASSEPQTEIYGYTF
v_gene: TRBV7-3; j_gene: TRBJ1-2; d_gene: TRBD1; abundance: -; CDR3nt: TGTGCCAGCAGCTTAACCGGGACAGTAACTGGCTACACCTTC; CDR3aa: CASSLTGTVTGYTF
v_gene: TRBV2; j_gene: TRBJ2-7; d_gene: -; abundance: -; CDR3nt: TGTGCCAGCAGTCGGGACTGGCAATACTACGAGCAGTACTTC; CDR3aa: CASSRDWQYYEQYF
v_gene: TRBV19; j_gene: TRBJ2-3; d_gene: TRBD2; abundance: -; CDR3nt: TGTGCCAGTAGTTTCCTGCGGGGGGCGCTAACGACTAGCACAGATACGCAGTATTTT; CDR3aa: CASSFLRGALTTSTDTQYF
v_gene: TRBV30; j_gene: TRBJ2-2; d_gene: TRBD1; abundance: -; CDR3nt: TGTGCCTGGAGGGAGACAGGGGGCTGGACCGGGGAGCTGTTTTTT; CDR3aa: CAWRETGGWTGELFF
v_gene: TRBV2; j_gene: TRBJ2-5; d_gene: TRBD2; abundance: -; CDR3nt: TGTGCCAGCCGCGGGGGGTCGGTTGAGACCCAGTACTTC; CDR3aa: CASRGGSVETQYF
v_gene: TRBV9; j_gene: TRBJ2-7; d_gene: -; abundance: once; CDR3nt: TGTGCCAGCAGCGGGGCTAATAGTAAGGACGAGCAGTACTTC; CDR3aa: CASSGANSKDEQYF
v_gene: TRBV30; j_gene: TRBJ1-2; d_gene: -; abundance: -; CDR3nt: TGTGCCTGGAGTGTGGGAGGTGGCTACACCTTC; CDR3aa: CAWSVGGGYTF
v_gene: TRBV6-6; j_gene: TRBJ1-6; d_gene: TRBD1; abundance: once; CDR3nt: TGTGCCAGCAGTACCCGGACAGGGTATAATTCACCCCTCCACTTT; CDR3aa: CASSTRTGYNSPLHF
v_gene: TRBV2; j_gene: TRBJ1-5; d_gene: -; abundance: -; CDR3nt: TGTGCCAGCAGGCTAGGAAGCAATCAGCCCCAGCATTTT; CDR3aa: CASRLGSNQPQHF
v_gene: TRBV5-6; j_gene: TRBJ2-3; d_gene: TRBD2; abundance: -; CDR3nt: TGTGCCAGCAGCTTCCGAGCGGGGCGCACAGATACGCAGTATTTT; CDR3aa: CASSFRAGRTDTQYF
v_gene: TRBV4-1; j_gene: TRBJ2-7; d_gene: TRBD2; abundance: -; CDR3nt: TGCGCCAGCAGCCAAGATATATTCCAGGGAGGGCTAGCGGGGGGAATCTCCTACGAGCAGTACTTC; CDR3aa: CASSQDIFQGGLAGGISYEQYF
v_gene: TRBV5-4; j_gene: TRBJ2-7; d_gene: TRBD2; abundance: -; CDR3nt: TGTGCCAGCAGCGCGGGGGGGCGGTCCTACGAGCAGTACTTC; CDR3aa: CASSAGGRSYEQYF
v_gene: TRBV9; j_gene: TRBJ2-2; d_gene: -; abundance: -; CDR3nt: TGTGCCAGCAGCTCTGGAGCTGGGGAGCTGTTTTTT; CDR3aa: CASSSGAGELFF
v_gene: TRBV9; j_gene: TRBJ1-5; d_gene: -; abundance: -; CDR3nt: TGTGCCAGCAGCGCACTGGGCAATCAGCCCCAGCATTTT; CDR3aa: CASSALGNQPQHF
v_gene: TRBV9; j_gene: TRBJ2-1; d_gene: -; abundance: -; CDR3nt: TGTGCCAGCAGCCTGACGGGGGTGAGGGTCTCCTACAATGAGCAGTTCTTC; CDR3aa: CASSLTGVRVSYNEQFF
v_gene: TRBV3-1/TRBV3-2; j_gene: TRBJ1-5; d_gene: -; abundance: -; CDR3nt: TGTGCCAGCAGCCAATTCTTAGCTCAGCCCCAGCATTTT; CDR3aa: CASSQFLAQPQHF
v_gene: TRBV6-5; j_gene: TRBJ1-2; d_gene: -; abundance: -; CDR3nt: TGTGCCAGCAAAATCGACAGGTTCGGAGGCTACACCTTC; CDR3aa: CASKIDRFGGYTF
v_gene: TRBV6-5; j_gene: TRBJ1-1; d_gene: -; abundance: -; CDR3nt: TGTGCCAGCAGTCCGGGCGGGCAGGAAGCTTTCTTT; CDR3aa: CASSPGGQEAFF
v_gene: TRBV4-2; j_gene: TRBJ2-7; d_gene: TRBD2; abundance: -; CDR3nt: TGTGCCAGCAGCCAAGATCTGGGGCGGGGGGCCGACGAGCAGTACTTC; CDR3aa: CASSQDLGRGADEQYF
v_gene: TRBV12-3/TRBV12-4; j_gene: TRBJ2-3; d_gene: -; abundance: -; CDR3nt: TGTGCCAGCGTTGGGCCCGGATGGAATACGCAGTATTTT; CDR3aa: CASVGPGWNTQYF
v_gene: TRBV19; j_gene: TRBJ1-1; d_gene: TRBD1; abundance: once; CDR3nt: TGTGCCAGTAGTCACAGGGGGAACACTGAAGCTTTCTTT; CDR3aa: CASSHRGNTEAFF